These 15 T cell receptor beta chains share one sample of origin, sequenced in a study of cytomegalovirus exposure and HLA in healthy donors. Amplification used 60 Vbeta primers and 13 Jbeta primers. TCRdb's copy holds only in-frame clones and misses some; the assay was immunoSEQ multiplex PCR. The sample carries some 190,000 clones, 75% to 90% recorded once. The source material was PBMCs. The origin of the receptors is a woman aged 25-40 years in good health and CMV-seronegative.

The V gene is TRBV27, the J gene TRBJ1-2; 7 nucleotides line up with TRBD1. There are 13 residues in the CDR3. J lost 8 bases, V lost 3 bases, and 6 bases had no gene match. CDR1 and CDR2 from the germline V gene are MNHEY and SMNVEV (reference sequence). CDR3 nucleotides: TGTGCCAGCAGTTTCAGAGGGGGCGAGGGCTACACCTTC. Residues: CASSFRGGEGYTF.

This clone came up once. The rearrangement uses TRBV5-4 and TRBJ1-2, with a weak D call TRBD1 (5 bases). Per germline, CDR1 SGHNT and CDR2 YYREEE (reference sequence). Trimming took off 4 bases at V and 5 bases at J, with 12 bases between the two ends. The CDR3 length is 13 residues. The CDR3 region is CASSRDSTYGYTF. CDR3 DNA: TGTGCCAGCAGCCGTGACAGCACATATGGCTACACCTTC.

J is TRBJ1-1 and V is TRBV27, with D perhaps TRBD1 (5 bases). The CDR3 contains 14 residues. V was pared by 9 bases and J by 4 bases, with 18 bases between. CDR1 and CDR2 (germline): MNHEY, SMNVEV (reference sequence). Here the CDR3 reads CASRLQAAGTEAFF. The CDR3 nucleotides are TGTGCCAGTCGGTTACAGGCGGCCGGCACTGAAGCTTTCTTT.

The chain has TRBV15 and TRBJ2-2; 8 bases align to TRBD1. J lost 7 bases, V lost 0 bases, and 1 base had no gene match. This CDR3 has 14 amino acids. Germline CDR1 reads LNHNV; CDR2 reads YYDKDF (reference sequence). This CDR3 is CATSREDRVGELFF. The DNA of the CDR3 is TGTGCCACCAGCAGAGAGGACAGGGTCGGGGAGCTGTTTTTT.

The chain employs TRBV5-1 and TRBJ2-2; 8 nucleotides agree with TRBD1. The V segment lost 2 bases and the J segment 4 bases; nucleotides outside the gene matches: 7. Germline V gene lookup returns CDR1 SGHRS and CDR2 YFSETQ. This CDR3 has 16 residues. The CDR3 region is CASSLRTGTSTGELFF. The CDR3 DNA sequence: TGCGCCAGCAGCTTACGGACAGGGACGAGCACCGGGGAGCTGTTTTTT.

V gene TRBV19 combines with J gene TRBJ1-4, with unresolved D. This CDR3 is 15 amino acids long. V gave up 5 bases and J gave up 0 bases, with 10 bases separating them. Germline assignment: CDR1 LNHDA and CDR2 SQIVND (reference sequence). The DNA for the CDR3 is TGTGCCAGTAGTGGTCCACAGTCAACTAATGAAAAACTGTTTTTT. This encodes CASSGPQSTNEKLFF. Supplemented by reference TRBV19 and TRBJ1-4, the full variable domain reads DGGITQSPKYLFRKEGQNVTLSCEQNLNHDAMYWYRQDPGQGLRLIYYSQIVNDFQKGDIAEGYSVSREKKESFPLTVTSAQKNPTAFYLCASSGPQSTNEKLFFGSGTQLSVL.

The genes are TRBV4-2 and TRBJ2-7, with D uncertain. This CDR3 contains 16 residues. V lost 4 bases, J lost 0 bases, and 16 bases lay in between. The germline V gene encodes CDR1 LGHNA and CDR2 YNFKEQ. CDR3 DNA: TGTGCCAGCAGCCGACCCGACCCCGCTAGCTCCTACGAGCAGTACTTC. Translation gives CASSRPDPASSYEQYF.

This chain joins TRBV4-1 and TRBJ2-7; 9 bases align to TRBD1. Germline V gives CDR1 MGHRA, CDR2 YSYEKL. The CDR3 is made up of 16 amino acids. The trim removed 3 bases at V and 3 bases at J, leaving 9 bases unmatched. Here the CDR3 DNA reads TGCGCCAGCAGCCAGGGCTCGGACAGGGGCAACTACGAGCAGTACTTC. Translated: CASSQGSDRGNYEQYF.

The chain couples TRBV30 to TRBJ2-5, with 9 nucleotides matching TRBD2. The CDR3 covers 15 residues. The germline V gene encodes CDR1 GTSNPN and CDR2 SVGIG (reference sequence). V was clipped by 0 bases and J by 1 base; unmatched bases: 3. Here the CDR3 reads CAWSVQRGAQETQYF. The CDR3, as DNA: TGTGCCTGGAGTGTCCAGCGGGGGGCCCAAGAGACCCAGTACTTC.

V and J are TRBV27 and TRBJ1-5; 9 bases map to TRBD1. Looked up from germline, CDR1 is MNHEY and CDR2 is SMNVEV (reference sequence). The CDR3 has 17 residues. J was trimmed by 1 base and V by 5 bases; bases with no gene match: 9. The CDR3 coding sequence is TGTGCCAGCAGTCCACGACAGGGGGTCTCCAGCAATCAGCCCCAGCATTTT. Residues: CASSPRQGVSSNQPQHF.

The V and J genes are TRBV6-1 and TRBJ2-5; perhaps TRBD1 as D (5 bases). There are 14 residues in the CDR3. Trimming left V 3 bases short and J 5 bases short, with 13 bases between. The germline V gene has CDR1 MNHNS and CDR2 SASEGT. The CDR3 DNA is TGTGCCAGCAGTGAGTGGGCAGGGTCCGAGACCCAGTACTTC. It translates to CASSEWAGSETQYF.

The chain combines TRBV5-1 with TRBJ1-2; TRBD1 matches 7 bases. CDR3 size: 15 residues. CDR1 and CDR2 from the germline V gene are SGHRS and YFSETQ. The trim removed 0 bases at V and 1 base at J, leaving 3 bases unmatched. CDR3 coding DNA: TGCGCCAGCAGCTTGGCACAGGGGATTAACTATGGCTACACCTTC. It encodes CASSLAQGINYGYTF.

The CDR3 loop reads CASSVSSGLNRGQFF. The CDR3 DNA reads TGTGCCAGCAGCGTGAGTAGCGGGCTCAACCGGGGGCAGTTCTTC. The chain is built from TRBV9 and TRBJ2-1, with 7 bases that match TRBD2. The CDR3 length is 15 residues. Germline V lookup: CDR1 SGDLS, CDR2 YYNGEE. V trimming: 2 bases; J trimming: 12 bases; junction bases outside the gene matches: 14.

This rearrangement joins TRBV2 to TRBJ2-2, with a possible D match to TRBD1 (5 bases). The germline V and J ends were trimmed by 3 bases and 6 bases, with 8 bases remaining between them. From germline, CDR1 is SNHLY and CDR2 FYNNEI. CDR3 size: 13 residues. The CDR3 coding sequence is TGTGCCAGCAGTGAGGGGCCTGCCGGGGAGCTGTTTTTT. It translates to CASSEGPAGELFF.

Note on this clone: Its ends do not fully match the called genes, so a read error is possible. The rearrangement joins TRBV7-7 to TRBJ2-1, with 9 bases identical to TRBD1. Looked up from germline, CDR1 is SSHAT and CDR2 is FNYEAQ (reference sequence). The CDR3 spans 14 residues. The CDR3 sequence is CASSPWTGDNEQFF. The CDR3 DNA follows: TGTGCTAGCAGCCCATGGACAGGGGACAATGAGCAGTTCTTC.